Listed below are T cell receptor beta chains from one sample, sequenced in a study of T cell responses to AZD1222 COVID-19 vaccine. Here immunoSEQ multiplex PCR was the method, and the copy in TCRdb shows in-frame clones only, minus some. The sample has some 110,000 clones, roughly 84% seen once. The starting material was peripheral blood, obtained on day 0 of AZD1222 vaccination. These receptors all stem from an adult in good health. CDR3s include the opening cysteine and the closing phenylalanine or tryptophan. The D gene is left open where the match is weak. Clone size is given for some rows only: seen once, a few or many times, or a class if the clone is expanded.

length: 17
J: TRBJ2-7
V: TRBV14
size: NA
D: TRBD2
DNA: TGTGCCAGCAGCCGCAACCTACTAGCGGGAGGGCTAGACGAGCAGTACTTC
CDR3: CASSRNLLAGGLDEQYF

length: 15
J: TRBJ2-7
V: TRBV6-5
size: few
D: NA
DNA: TGTGCCAGCAGCACCGCCGGGACGGGAGCCTACGAGCAGTACTTC
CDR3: CASSTAGTGAYEQYF

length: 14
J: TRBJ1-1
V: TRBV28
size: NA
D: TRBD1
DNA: TGTGCCGGCGAAACAGGGGGTCTTGTTTCTGAAGCTTTCTTT
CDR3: CAGETGGLVSEAFF

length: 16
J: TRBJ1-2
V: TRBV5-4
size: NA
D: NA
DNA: TGTGCCAGCAGCTTGGCTGGGGGGGCGAGGGGCTATGGCTACACCTTC
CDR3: CASSLAGGARGYGYTF

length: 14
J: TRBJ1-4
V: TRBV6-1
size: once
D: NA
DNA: TGTGCCAGCAGTGAGGGGGGGATTAATGAAAAACTGTTTTTT
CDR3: CASSEGGINEKLFF

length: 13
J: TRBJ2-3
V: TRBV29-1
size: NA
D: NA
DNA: TGCAGCGCTCTCCGCGAGTCGTGGGATACGCAGTATTTT
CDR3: CSALRESWDTQYF

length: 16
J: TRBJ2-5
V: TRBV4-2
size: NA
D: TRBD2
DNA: TGTGCCAGCAGCCCTCGTCAGCGGGGGGAACGGGAGACCCAGTACTTC
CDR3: CASSPRQRGERETQYF

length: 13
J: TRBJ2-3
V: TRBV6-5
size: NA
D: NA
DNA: TGTGCCAGCACCGGCTCCTACACAGATACGCAGTATTTT
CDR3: CASTGSYTDTQYF

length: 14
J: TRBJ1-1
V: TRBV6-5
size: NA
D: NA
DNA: TGTGCCAGCAGGGACAGTAATTGGAACACTGAAGCTTTCTTT
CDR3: CASRDSNWNTEAFF

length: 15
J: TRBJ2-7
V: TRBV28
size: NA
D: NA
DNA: TGTGCCAGCAGGGAGGGATTGTTGAGCTCCTACGAGCAGTACTTC
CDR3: CASREGLLSSYEQYF

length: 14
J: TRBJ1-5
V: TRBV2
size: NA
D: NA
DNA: TGTGCCAGCAGTGGAGGCGGTGGGAATCAGCCCCAGCATTTT
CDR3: CASSGGGGNQPQHF

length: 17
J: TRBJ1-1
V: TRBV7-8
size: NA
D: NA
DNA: TGTGCCAGCAGCTTAGCTGAGTGGAACGGAGACCGGACTGAAGCTTTCTTT
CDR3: CASSLAEWNGDRTEAFF

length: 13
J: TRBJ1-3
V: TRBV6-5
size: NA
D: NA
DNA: TGTGCCAGCAAGGGGGGAGGAGGAAACACCATATATTTT
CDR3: CASKGGGGNTIYF

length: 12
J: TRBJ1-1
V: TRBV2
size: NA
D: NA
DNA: TGTGCCGGGCGACAGTGGAACACTGAAGCTTTCTTT
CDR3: CAGRQWNTEAFF

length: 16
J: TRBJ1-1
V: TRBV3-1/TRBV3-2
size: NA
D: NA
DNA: TGTGCCAGCAGCCAAGCCGGGGGTCCCCGGGGCACTGAAGCTTTCTTT
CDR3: CASSQAGGPRGTEAFF

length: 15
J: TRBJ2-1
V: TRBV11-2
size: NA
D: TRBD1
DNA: TGTGCCAGCAGCGAAAAATGGACAGGGAACAATGAGCAGTTCTTC
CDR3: CASSEKWTGNNEQFF

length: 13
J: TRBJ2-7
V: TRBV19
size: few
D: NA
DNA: TGTGCCAGTAGTCTGGCACCCTCGGTCGAGCAGTACTTC
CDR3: CASSLAPSVEQYF

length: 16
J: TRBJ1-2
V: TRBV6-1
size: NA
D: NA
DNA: TGTGCCAGCAGTGAATTACCCCCCGACAGGAACTATGGCTACACCTTC
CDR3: CASSELPPDRNYGYTF

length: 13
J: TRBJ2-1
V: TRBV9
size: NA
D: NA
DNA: TGTGCCAGCAGCGCCTTCGATGGGGATGAGCAGTTCTTC
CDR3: CASSAFDGDEQFF

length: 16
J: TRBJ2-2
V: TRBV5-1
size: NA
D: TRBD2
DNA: TGCGCCAGCAGCCTTACTAGCGGGGCGAACACCGGGGAGCTGTTTTTT
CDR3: CASSLTSGANTGELFF

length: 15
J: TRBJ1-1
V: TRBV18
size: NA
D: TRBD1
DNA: TGTGCCAGCTCACCAGCAGTCCAGGGGGCCACAGAAGCTTTCTTT
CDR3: CASSPAVQGATEAFF

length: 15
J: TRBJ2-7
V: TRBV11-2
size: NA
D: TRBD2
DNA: TGTGCCAGCCACCCTCCGGGACTAGCGGACTACGAGCAGTACTTC
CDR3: CASHPPGLADYEQYF

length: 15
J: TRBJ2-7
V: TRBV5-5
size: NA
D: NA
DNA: TGTGCCAGCAGCTTGTCCCTCACAGGGAGCTACGAGCAGTACTTC
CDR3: CASSLSLTGSYEQYF

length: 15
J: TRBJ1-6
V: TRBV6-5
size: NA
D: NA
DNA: TGTGCCAGCAGTTACTCTCCTAAGTTGAATTCACCCCTCCACTTT
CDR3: CASSYSPKLNSPLHF

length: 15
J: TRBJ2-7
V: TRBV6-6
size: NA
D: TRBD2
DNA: TGTGCCAGCAGTTCAGTTAGCGGGGGGAGGTACGAGCAGTACTTC
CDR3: CASSSVSGGRYEQYF

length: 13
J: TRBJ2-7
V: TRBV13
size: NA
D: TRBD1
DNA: TGTGCCAGCAGCTGGACAGGTAGAAACGAGCAGTACTTC
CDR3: CASSWTGRNEQYF

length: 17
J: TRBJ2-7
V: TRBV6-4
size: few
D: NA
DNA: TGTGCCAGCAGTTCAGACCGAGACAGGCCGTTCTCCTACGAGCAGTACTTC
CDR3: CASSSDRDRPFSYEQYF

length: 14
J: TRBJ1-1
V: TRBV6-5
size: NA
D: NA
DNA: TGTGCCAGCAGTTACGCCCGAGTGAACACTGAAGCTTTCTTT
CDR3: CASSYARVNTEAFF

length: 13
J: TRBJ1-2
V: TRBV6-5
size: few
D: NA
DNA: TGTGCCAGCAGTAGCCGAACCCCCCCTGGCTACACCTTC
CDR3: CASSSRTPPGYTF

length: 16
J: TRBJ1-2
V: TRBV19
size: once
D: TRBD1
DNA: TGTGCCAGTAGTATGGACAGGGCAAGCCCAGTCTATGGCTACACCTTC
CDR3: CASSMDRASPVYGYTF

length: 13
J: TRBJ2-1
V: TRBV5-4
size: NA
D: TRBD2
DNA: TGTGCCACCGAGACTAGCGGCCTGAATGAGCAGTTCTTC
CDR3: CATETSGLNEQFF

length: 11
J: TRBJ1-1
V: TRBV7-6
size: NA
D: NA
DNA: TGTGCCAGCAGCCCCACAGGGGAAGCTTTCTTT
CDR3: CASSPTGEAFF

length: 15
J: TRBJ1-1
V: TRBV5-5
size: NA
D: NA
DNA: TGTGCCAGCAGCTTTTCCTGGACGGCGAACACTGAAGCTTTCTTT
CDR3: CASSFSWTANTEAFF

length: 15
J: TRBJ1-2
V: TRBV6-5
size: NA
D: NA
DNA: TGTGCCACCTCTCTGGGTATGACAGGCTTTTATGGCTACACCTTC
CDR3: CATSLGMTGFYGYTF

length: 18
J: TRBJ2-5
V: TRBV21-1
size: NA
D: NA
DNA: TGTGCCAGCAGCACCCCGGGACTAGCGGGCGGAGTGGAAGAGACCCAGTACTTC
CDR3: CASSTPGLAGGVEETQYF

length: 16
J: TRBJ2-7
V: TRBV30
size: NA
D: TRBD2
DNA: TGTGCCTGGAGTGTACTTGGGAGCGGGAGGTCCTACGAGCAGTACTTC
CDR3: CAWSVLGSGRSYEQYF